These 27 T cell receptor beta chains share one sample of origin, sequenced in a study of Ad26.COV2.S vaccination and SARS-CoV-2 variants. Assay: immunoSEQ multiplex PCR; the TCRdb copy retains only in-frame clones and omits some. The sample records 400,000 to 450,000 clones, around 90% being singletons. As to treatment: some 19 received Ad26.COV2.S at low or high dose, single or two shots; about 5 received placebo; per-sample allocation not given. Specimen acquisition occurred on day 63 following the initial vaccine or placebo injection. Sample: peripheral blood, taken in a trial of Ad26.COV2.S vaccine versus placebo. Receptor source: a person between 18 and 65 years old who received the Ad26.COV2.S COVID-19 vaccine or a placebo.

The chain is built from TRBV9 and TRBJ1-2, with D unclear. CDR1 is SGDLS, CDR2 YYNGEE, per germline. The V gene lost 6 bases and the J gene lost 3 bases, with 9 bases spanning the gap. The CDR3 is 12 amino acids. The chain's CDR3 is CASTQIDYGYTF. As DNA, the CDR3 is TGTGCCAGCACCCAGATCGACTATGGCTACACCTTC.

CDR3 sequence reads: CASSEGLGSGNTIYF. Here the CDR3 DNA reads TGCGCCAGCAGTGAAGGTTTGGGAAGTGGAAACACCATATATTTT. J is TRBJ1-3 and V is TRBV10-1; D unclear. V lost 3 bases, J lost 3 bases, and 12 bases lay in between. Germline V gene lookup returns CDR1 WNHNN and CDR2 SYGVQD (reference sequence). The CDR3 covers 15 residues.

This chain uses TRBV4-3 with TRBJ2-1; 11 nucleotides align to TRBD2. V gave up 0 bases and J gave up 4 bases; unmatched junction bases: 2. The germline gives CDR1 LGHNA, CDR2 YSLEER. CDR3 length: 16 amino acids. The CDR3 DNA follows: TGCGCCAGCAGCCAAGAGCGACTAGCGGGATACAATGAGCAGTTCTTC. It specifies CASSQERLAGYNEQFF.

The chain employs TRBV7-3 and TRBJ2-1; D possibly matches TRBD1 or TRBD2 (5 bases each). The CDR3 contains 14 residues. Germline CDR1 reads SGHTA; CDR2 reads FQGTGA. Trimming left V 0 bases short and J 10 bases short, with 13 bases between. The CDR3 DNA follows: TGTGCCAGCAGCTTAACGGGACCTACCGGGGAGCAGTTCTTC. It specifies CASSLTGPTGEQFF. Using reference TRBV7-3 and TRBJ2-1 for the parts outside the CDR3, the full variable domain is GAGVSQTPSNKVTEKGKYVELRCDPISGHTALYWYRQSLGQGPEFLIYFQGTGAADDSGLPNDRFFAVRPEGSVSTLKIQRTERGDSAVYLCASSLTGPTGEQFFGPGTRLTVL.

J is TRBJ2-7 and V is TRBV2, with 11 bases that match TRBD2. V lost 6 bases to trimming and J lost 3 bases; unmatched junction nucleotides: 10. The germline gives CDR1 SNHLY, CDR2 FYNNEI. The CDR3 length is 16 residues. The DNA for the CDR3 is TGTGCCAGCAGACAAATGAGGGGGACTAGCGGCTACGAGCAGTACTTC. Protein: CASRQMRGTSGYEQYF.

V and J are TRBV15 and TRBJ2-7; D is possibly TRBD1 (6 bases). Germline CDR1 is LNHNV and CDR2 is YYDKDF (reference sequence). Trimming took off 4 bases at V and 0 bases at J, with 16 bases between the two ends. The CDR3 consists of 16 residues. This chain's CDR3 is CATSKTGTQSSYEQYF. The CDR3 DNA follows: TGTGCCACCAGCAAAACCGGGACACAGAGCTCCTACGAGCAGTACTTC.

This chain links TRBV11-2 with TRBJ2-5, with 10 bases fitting TRBD2. The CDR3 totals 19 residues. Germline CDR1 SGHAT, CDR2 FQNNGV. J lost 4 bases, V lost 6 bases, and 20 bases had no gene match. The chain's CDR3 is CASRRRPSGSREGIETQYF. Here the CDR3 DNA reads TGTGCCAGCAGAAGACGTCCTAGCGGGAGTCGGGAGGGTATAGAGACCCAGTACTTC.

The V and J genes are TRBV19 and TRBJ1-5; 9 nucleotides line up with TRBD1. Per germline, CDR1 LNHDA and CDR2 SQIVND (reference sequence). The CDR3 loop spans 17 amino acids. The V gene end was trimmed by 6 bases and the J gene end by 0 bases; junction bases not matched to a gene: 9. CDR3 coding DNA: TGTGCCAGTAGGACCGGGACAGGGCCTTATAGCAATCAGCCCCAGCATTTT. Residues: CASRTGTGPYSNQPQHF.

The rearrangement uses TRBV6-2 or TRBV6-3 and TRBJ2-1; 8 bases are shared with TRBD2. This CDR3 contains 16 residues. CDR1 and CDR2 from the germline V gene are MNHEY and SVGEGT. With 5 bases clipped from V and 0 bases from J, the junction kept 6 bases outside the gene matches. CDR3 sequence reads: CASSTERESSYNEQFF. CDR3 nucleotides: TGTGCCAGCAGTACCGAGCGGGAGAGCTCCTACAATGAGCAGTTCTTC.

This chain connects TRBV6-5 to TRBJ1-1; 8 bases agree with TRBD1. Trimming removed 6 bases from V and 4 bases from J; junction bases left unmatched: 4. The CDR3 has 13 amino acids. The germline CDR1 and CDR2 sequences are MNHEY and SVGAGI. In DNA, the CDR3 is TGTGCCAGCAGGAAGACAGGGGCCACTGAAGCTTTCTTT. Protein product: CASRKTGATEAFF.

The chain is built from TRBV9 and TRBJ2-1; D may match TRBD1 or TRBD2 (5 bases each). The germline V gene encodes CDR1 SGDLS and CDR2 YYNGEE. Trimming took off 5 bases at V and 12 bases at J, with 12 bases between the two ends. This CDR3 is built from 11 residues. The CDR3 is CASSDGAVQFF. The CDR3 DNA is TGTGCCAGCAGTGACGGGGCAGTGCAGTTCTTC.

The V call is TRBV6-5, the J call TRBJ1-5; no definite D call. V lost 6 bases to trimming and J lost 1 base, with 7 bases between them. The CDR3 covers 13 residues. Germline assignment: CDR1 MNHEY and CDR2 SVGAGI. DNA of the CDR3: TGTGCCAGCAGGAGAGTGAGCAATCAGCCCCAGCATTTT. Protein sequence: CASRRVSNQPQHF.

This chain links TRBV18 with TRBJ2-3, with a possible D match to TRBD2 (5 bases). The CDR3 totals 15 residues. Germline assignment: CDR1 KGHSH and CDR2 LQKENI. The germline V and J ends were trimmed by 4 bases and 2 bases, with 13 bases remaining between them. The CDR3 reads CASSLMGANTDTQYF. The DNA of the CDR3 is TGTGCCAGCTCACTGATGGGAGCGAACACAGATACGCAGTATTTT.

This chain joins TRBV5-4 and TRBJ2-1; 9 nucleotides match TRBD2. The germline V gene encodes CDR1 SGHNT and CDR2 YYREEE (reference sequence). V was clipped by 4 bases and J by 5 bases; unmatched bases: 10. This CDR3 has 16 amino acids. CDR3 sequence (DNA): TGTGCCAGCAGCCCGTTTAGCGGGAGCAGCCACAATGAGCAGTTCTTC. Translation gives CASSPFSGSSHNEQFF.

This sequence joins TRBV19 and TRBJ2-5; no firm D call. V was trimmed by 4 bases and J by 3 bases, leaving 12 bases between them. The CDR3 loop spans 14 amino acids. Germline V lookup: CDR1 LNHDA, CDR2 SQIVND (reference sequence). In nucleotides, the CDR3 is TGTGCCAGTAGTAGCCTTAGCCCGAAAGAGACCCAGTACTTC. It codes for CASSSLSPKETQYF.

The chain is built from TRBV6-1 and TRBJ2-7, with 7 bases fitting TRBD2. There are 17 residues in the CDR3. From germline, CDR1 is MNHNS and CDR2 SASEGT. With V trimmed by 2 bases and J by 2 bases, 12 bases remained unmatched. CDR3 coding DNA: TGTGCCAGCAGTGAAATAATTGGGGGGGATCGAACCTACGAGCAGTACTTC. Its translation: CASSEIIGGDRTYEQYF.

This clone appeared a single time. V usage is TRBV19 and J usage is TRBJ2-7; 10 bases agree with TRBD2. Germline loops: CDR1 LNHDA, CDR2 SQIVND (reference sequence). V shed 4 bases and J 2 bases; nucleotides not matched to a gene: 2. The CDR3 has 14 amino acids. As DNA, the CDR3 is TGTGCCAGTAGTAAAGCGGGAGGGCCCTACGAGCAGTACTTC. Its translation: CASSKAGGPYEQYF.

The rearrangement uses TRBV4-3 and TRBJ2-7, with D possibly TRBD2 on 6 matching bases. Germline V gene lookup returns CDR1 LGHNA and CDR2 YSLEER. V was clipped by 2 bases and J by 4 bases, with 15 bases between them. The CDR3 length is 15 residues. CDR3 in amino acids: CASSQLILGGYEQYF. The DNA of the CDR3 is TGCGCCAGCAGCCAACTGATACTAGGAGGGTACGAGCAGTACTTC.

The chain is built from TRBV7-2 and TRBJ2-1; D not certain. CDR1 and CDR2 (germline): SGHTA, FQGNSA. The CDR3 runs 12 residues. The germline V and J ends were trimmed by 3 bases and 7 bases, with 7 bases remaining between them. The CDR3 DNA follows: TGTGCCAGCAGCTTTATCAGGAATGAGCAGTTCTTC. Amino acid sequence: CASSFIRNEQFF.

The rearrangement uses TRBV12-5 and TRBJ2-7; 14 positions match TRBD2. The CDR3 has 16 residues. Germline V gene data show CDR1 as LGHNT and CDR2 as FRNRAP. Losses at the gene ends were 2 bases for V and 5 bases for J; bases not matched to a gene: 5. CDR3 sequence: CASGLYGTSGSHEQYF. CDR3 in DNA: TGTGCTAGTGGTTTGTACGGGACTAGCGGGAGCCACGAGCAGTACTTC.

The V gene is TRBV24-1, the J gene TRBJ2-1, with D tentatively TRBD2 (6 bases). Trimming shortened V by 4 bases and J by 2 bases, and 20 bases separated the two germline ends. This CDR3 is 18 amino acids long. Germline-derived CDR1 and CDR2 are KGHDR and SFDVKD. The CDR3 region is CATSDPNPLAETYNEQFF. Written as DNA, the CDR3 is TGTGCCACCAGTGACCCTAATCCTTTAGCGGAGACCTACAATGAGCAGTTCTTC.

V gene TRBV19 combines with J gene TRBJ1-2; no firm D call. Germline CDR1 reads LNHDA; CDR2 reads SQIVND (reference sequence). Deletions cut 7 bases from V and 1 base from J, with 16 bases between. CDR3 length: 15 amino acids. The CDR3 here is CASTQTGPHNYGYTF. For the CDR3, the DNA is TGTGCCAGTACCCAGACCGGGCCCCATAACTATGGCTACACCTTC.

V gene TRBV19 combines with J gene TRBJ2-3, with TRBD2 identical over 7 bases. The CDR3 totals 14 residues. J gave up 6 bases and V 3 bases, and 6 bases lay outside the gene matches. Germline lookup yields CDR1 LNHDA and CDR2 SQIVND (reference sequence). CDR3 region: CASSILAELDTQYF. Here the CDR3 DNA reads TGTGCCAGTAGTATCCTAGCGGAGCTGGATACGCAGTATTTT.

This chain connects TRBV27 to TRBJ2-1; no clear D gene. CDR1 and CDR2 from the germline V gene are MNHEY and SMNVEV (reference sequence). The CDR3 consists of 15 residues. V was trimmed by 6 bases and J by 3 bases, leaving 15 bases between them. The CDR3 coding sequence is TGTGCCAGCAGGCCTACGCTAGGGATCTACAATGAGCAGTTCTTC. Translated: CASRPTLGIYNEQFF.

This chain uses TRBV7-9 with TRBJ1-5; tentatively, D is TRBD1 (5 bases). Germline CDR1 and CDR2: SEHNR and FQNEAQ (reference sequence). Trimming stripped 1 base from V and 3 bases from J, with 7 bases between. The CDR3 totals 14 residues. In nucleotides, the CDR3 is TGTGCCAGCAGCTTAGGACAGCACAATCAGCCCCAGCATTTT. Protein: CASSLGQHNQPQHF. The variable domain in full, completed from reference TRBV7-9 and TRBJ1-5, reads DTGVSQNPRHKITKRGQNVTFRCDPISEHNRLYWYRQTLGQGPEFLTYFQNEAQLEKSRLLSDRFSAERPKGSFSTLEIQRTEQGDSAMYLCASSLGQHNQPQHFGDGTRLSIL.

CDR3 residues: CASSFSGTNYEQYF. The CDR3 DNA sequence: TGTGCCAGCAGCTTCAGCGGGACAAACTACGAGCAGTACTTC. This chain links TRBV7-8 with TRBJ2-7; D is perhaps TRBD2 (7 bases). Trimming cost V 3 bases and J 3 bases, with 12 bases left between them. Germline CDR1 reads SGHVS; CDR2 reads FQNEAQ. This CDR3 has 14 amino acids.

The rearrangement links TRBV7-2 to TRBJ2-3; no clear D. The V end was cut by 2 bases, the J end by 6 bases, with 15 bases between. Germline V gives CDR1 SGHTA, CDR2 FQGNSA. CDR3 size: 15 residues. Here the CDR3 reads CASSLRWDLGDTQYF. CDR3 nucleotides: TGTGCCAGCAGCTTACGGTGGGATTTAGGGGATACGCAGTATTTT.